The 27 T cell receptor beta chains listed next were all sequenced from one sample in a study of cytomegalovirus exposure and HLA in healthy donors (dated by TCRdb to about 2017). Library method: the immunoSEQ multiplex PCR assay. A mixture of 60 forward primers for TCR Vbeta segments and 13 reverse primers for TCR Jbeta segments was used in the multiplex PCR. Here the immuneACCESS table is served through TCRdb, limited to in-frame sequences with V and J called. Missing clones are a known gap in these copies; in checked studies unresolved V genes cover under half, and the rest lacks a known reason. Within this sample are about 200,000 clones, with approximately 79% of them counted one time only. The top ten constitute around 1.7% of the sample. The sequenced sample was PBMCs. The receptors stem from a man in his fifties or sixties in good health and CMV-seronegative.

This chain uses TRBV28 with TRBJ2-4; 15 bases align to TRBD2. This CDR3 contains 16 residues. Trimming took 4 bases from V and 8 from J; bases not matched to a gene: 6. CDR1 and CDR2 (germline): MDHEN, SYDVKM. Here the CDR3 DNA reads TGTGCCAGCAGTTCCTGGACTAGCGGGAGGGCCGACATTCAGTACTTC. Its translation is CASSSWTSGRADIQYF.

J is TRBJ2-5 and V is TRBV6-1; the match to TRBD1 covers 9 bases. V lost 7 bases and J lost 2; bases outside the gene matches: 5. CDR3 length: 14 amino acids. Germline V CDR1 and CDR2: MNHNS, SASEGT. The CDR3 DNA reads TGTGCCAGCACCTCCGACAGGGGGCAAGAGACCCAGTACTTC. It translates to CASTSDRGQETQYF.

CDR3 sequence: CASSGQGGTEAFF. CDR3 DNA: TGTGCCAGTAGTGGACAGGGAGGAACTGAAGCTTTCTTT. The chain joins TRBV19 to TRBJ1-1, with 8 bases matching TRBD1. V was pared by 5 bases and J by 5 bases, with 4 bases of the junction left unmatched. This CDR3 region has 13 residues. Germline CDR1 is LNHDA and CDR2 is SQIVND (reference sequence). Supplemented by reference TRBV19 and TRBJ1-1, the full variable domain reads DGGITQSPKYLFRKEGQNVTLSCEQNLNHDAMYWYRQDPGQGLRLIYYSQIVNDFQKGDIAEGYSVSREKKESFPLTVTSAQKNPTAFYLCASSGQGGTEAFFGQGTRLTVV.

This clone was picked up a small number of times. The rearrangement joins TRBV28 to TRBJ2-6, with D maybe TRBD1 (6 bases). V shed 2 bases and J shed 2 bases, with 7 bases lying between them. Germline V gene sequence: CDR1 MDHEN, CDR2 SYDVKM. The CDR3 is 15 amino acids. CDR3 protein: CASSLGGTGANVLTF. The CDR3 coding sequence is TGTGCCAGCAGTTTAGGGGGCACTGGGGCCAACGTCCTGACTTTC.

The chain couples TRBV30 to TRBJ1-2; D might be TRBD1 (6 bases). Between the trimmed V and J ends, which lost 4 bases and 3 bases, there was a span of 12 bases. The germline gives CDR1 GTSNPN, CDR2 SVGIG (reference sequence). CDR3 length: 13 residues. CDR3 amino acids: CAWNRDTDYGYTF. The CDR3 bases are TGTGCCTGGAACAGGGACACCGACTATGGCTACACCTTC.

The chain couples TRBV28 to TRBJ1-2, with 8 bases matching TRBD1. With V trimmed by 2 bases and J by 8 bases, 4 bases remained unmatched. Germline V gives CDR1 MDHEN, CDR2 SYDVKM. The CDR3 consists of 13 residues. CDR3 loop: CASSLRQGLGYTF. The CDR3 coding sequence is TGTGCCAGCAGTTTAAGACAGGGGTTGGGCTACACCTTC.

The chain carries TRBV10-3 and TRBJ2-7; D is ambiguous. This CDR3 contains 13 residues. The V end lost 6 bases, the J end lost 0 bases, and 9 bases lay between the germline ends. CDR1 ENHRY and CDR2 SYGVKD come from the germline V gene. CDR3 sequence reads: CAIRPSTSYEQYF. The CDR3 region has the DNA TGTGCCATCAGGCCGTCTACCTCCTACGAGCAGTACTTC.

This clone has just one count. The chain couples TRBV11-2 to TRBJ1-1; D remains ambiguous. This CDR3 contains 13 residues. V shed 6 bases and J shed 1 base, with 9 bases lying between them. CDR1 is SGHAT, CDR2 FQNNGV, per germline. The CDR3: CASRAETNTEAFF. Written as DNA, the CDR3 is TGTGCCAGCAGAGCCGAAACGAACACTGAAGCTTTCTTT.

In this sample, this clone turned up once. The rearrangement links TRBV28 to TRBJ1-6, with a possible D match to TRBD1 (6 bases). There are 14 residues in the CDR3. Germline V gene sequence: CDR1 MDHEN, CDR2 SYDVKM. V was cut by 1 base and J by 10 bases, with 11 bases left in between. CDR3 sequence: CASSLSTGWSPLHF. CDR3 nucleotide sequence: TGTGCCAGCAGTTTATCTACAGGGTGGTCACCCCTCCACTTT.

This clone was seen just once. The V and J genes are TRBV7-3 and TRBJ2-5, with 7 bases matching TRBD1. The trim removed 5 bases at V and 2 bases at J, leaving 11 bases unmatched. Per the germline V gene, CDR1 is SGHTA and CDR2 is FQGTGA. The CDR3 sequence is 16 residues long. The CDR3 reads CASSRSGDREQETQYF. The CDR3, as DNA: TGTGCCAGCAGCCGTTCCGGAGACAGGGAACAAGAGACCCAGTACTTC.

This chain connects TRBV28 to TRBJ2-2, with 9 nucleotides matching TRBD1. CDR1 is MDHEN, CDR2 SYDVKM, per germline. Losses at the gene ends were 5 bases for V and 1 base for J; bases not matched to a gene: 5. The CDR3 is made up of 16 amino acids. CDR3 nucleotides: TGTGCCAGCAGTCCCGGGACAGGGCTGAACACCGGGGAGCTGTTTTTT. It is translated as CASSPGTGLNTGELFF.

The chain has TRBV2 and TRBJ2-7; a possible D gene is TRBD1 (5 bases). V was shortened by 3 bases and J by 3 bases, with 12 bases between the two germline ends. This CDR3 is built from 14 residues. The germline V gene encodes CDR1 SNHLY and CDR2 FYNNEI. The CDR3 DNA reads TGTGCCAGCAGTGAGACCAGGGCGGACTACGAGCAGTACTTC. Translation gives CASSETRADYEQYF.

This clone appeared once. The rearrangement uses TRBV7-7 and TRBJ2-5; 9 nucleotides align to TRBD1. CDR3 length: 17 amino acids. CDR1 is SSHAT, CDR2 FNYEAQ, per germline (reference sequence). V lost 3 bases to trimming and J lost 2 bases; unmatched junction nucleotides: 10. The CDR3 is CASSLQVDRGGQETQYF. The CDR3 DNA follows: TGTGCCAGCAGCTTGCAGGTGGACAGGGGAGGTCAAGAGACCCAGTACTTC.

V and J are TRBV28 and TRBJ1-5; 9 bases are shared with TRBD1. The CDR3 consists of 17 residues. CDR1 is MDHEN and CDR2 is SYDVKM in the germline V gene. After removal of 7 bases from V and 0 bases from J, the junction contained 10 bases not matched to a gene. CDR3 bases: TGTGCCAGCACCCCCTTTGACAGGGGGAATAGCAATCAGCCCCAGCATTTT. It translates to CASTPFDRGNSNQPQHF.

The chain joins TRBV6-5 to TRBJ1-2, with 10 bases fitting TRBD1. The germline CDR1 and CDR2 sequences are MNHEY and SVGAGI. CDR3 length: 15 residues. The V segment lost 6 bases and the J segment 4 bases; nucleotides outside the gene matches: 8. CDR3 in DNA: TGTGCCAGCAGCCGACAGGGGGCGGTTAGCTATGGCTACACCTTC. Its translation is CASSRQGAVSYGYTF.

The chain is built from TRBV6-5 and TRBJ1-2; D is unresolved. Per the germline V gene, CDR1 is MNHEY and CDR2 is SVGAGI. V was cut by 5 bases and J by 2 bases, with 12 bases left in between. The CDR3 has 14 amino acids. The CDR3 coding sequence is TGTGCCAGCAGTGCGGCCCACAAGAACTATGGCTACACCTTC. This encodes CASSAAHKNYGYTF.

V and J are TRBV5-4 and TRBJ2-5, with a possible D match to TRBD1 (5 bases). CDR3 length: 14 residues. Germline values: CDR1 SGHNT, CDR2 YYREEE (reference sequence). Trimming took off 2 bases at V and 4 bases at J, with 12 bases between the two ends. DNA of the CDR3: TGTGCCAGCAGCTTAAAGGACATGGCAGAGACCCAGTACTTC. Translating gives CASSLKDMAETQYF.

The chain couples TRBV19 to TRBJ2-1; 9 nucleotides agree with TRBD1. The CDR3 extends over 14 amino acids. The germline CDR1 and CDR2 sequences are LNHDA and SQIVND (reference sequence). The V gene end was trimmed by 4 bases and the J gene end by 7 bases; junction bases not matched to a gene: 5. CDR3 residues: CASSRRQGGNEQFF. CDR3 nucleotide sequence: TGTGCCAGTAGTAGGAGACAGGGGGGGAATGAGCAGTTCTTC.

The chain recombines TRBV6-5 with TRBJ2-2, with D uncertain. V lost 2 bases and J lost 11, with 12 bases in between. Germline-derived CDR1 and CDR2 are MNHEY and SVGAGI. This CDR3 is built from 13 residues. CDR3 nucleotides: TGTGCCAGCAGTTACCATTCACAACGCGAGCTGTTTTTT. It specifies CASSYHSQRELFF.

V is TRBV5-8 and J is TRBJ2-7; D gene uncertain. This CDR3 region has 15 residues. The germline V gene encodes CDR1 SGHTS and CDR2 YDEGEE. The ends were cut back, 4 bases at V and 0 bases at J, with 14 bases in the middle. The CDR3 here is CASSPRLRSSYEQYF. The CDR3 nucleotides read TGTGCCAGCAGCCCTCGACTGAGAAGCTCCTACGAGCAGTACTTC.

The chain couples TRBV7-9 to TRBJ1-2; D may be TRBD1 (6 bases). Germline V gene lookup returns CDR1 SEHNR and CDR2 FQNEAQ (reference sequence). Deletions cut 5 bases from V and 10 bases from J, with 14 bases between. The CDR3 contains 12 residues. The CDR3 here is CASSNGPGDYTF. CDR3 DNA sequence: TGTGCCAGCAGCAACGGGCCAGGGGACTACACCTTC.

The V and J genes are TRBV7-2 and TRBJ2-7, with 10 bases matching TRBD2. The length of the CDR3 is 15 residues. CDR1 is SGHTA, CDR2 FQGNSA, per germline. The ends lost 9 bases at V and 0 bases at J; junction bases unmatched: 8. The CDR3 DNA is TGTGCCAGTTCCTCTAGCGGGAGCTTCTCCTACGAGCAGTACTTC. Protein sequence: CASSSSGSFSYEQYF.

The chain is built from TRBV27 and TRBJ2-4, with D perhaps TRBD2 (6 bases). There are 16 residues in the CDR3. CDR1 is MNHEY and CDR2 is SMNVEV in the germline V gene (reference sequence). V was shortened by 0 bases and J by 3 bases, with 12 bases between the two germline ends. In DNA form, the CDR3 reads TGTGCCAGCAGTTTATCTCCCCTCGGGGGCAAAAACATTCAGTACTTC. Encoded protein: CASSLSPLGGKNIQYF.

The chain links TRBV5-6 to TRBJ1-2; D may be TRBD1 (6 bases). V lost 0 bases and J 4 bases, leaving 16 bases between the germline ends. Germline V gene sequence: CDR1 SGHDT, CDR2 YYEEEE. There are 16 residues in the CDR3. This chain's CDR3 is CASSLAGGQALYGYTF. The DNA of the CDR3 is TGTGCCAGCAGCTTGGCGGGGGGCCAGGCTCTCTATGGCTACACCTTC.

This clone was detected once. The rearrangement links TRBV19 to TRBJ1-5; TRBD1 agrees at 7 bases. CDR3 length: 14 residues. The trim removed 7 bases at V and 6 bases at J, leaving 9 bases unmatched. Germline lookup yields CDR1 LNHDA and CDR2 SQIVND (reference sequence). CDR3 loop: CASTLTGTGQPQHF. In nucleotides, the CDR3 is TGTGCCAGTACCCTGACAGGGACCGGTCAGCCCCAGCATTTT.

This chain joins TRBV6-6 and TRBJ2-3, with TRBD2 as a possible D gene (6 bases). This CDR3 is 12 amino acids long. V was clipped by 4 bases and J by 13 bases, with 15 bases between them. Germline CDR1 and CDR2: MNHNY and SVGAGI (reference sequence). Here the CDR3 DNA reads TGTGCCAGCAGTTCCGGAGGGTCCCCGGAGTATTTT. Translating gives CASSSGGSPEYF.

This CDR3 reads CASSPTGGRVGAEKLFF. CDR3 coding DNA: TGTGCCAGCAGCCCGACGGGGGGAAGGGTTGGTGCGGAAAAACTGTTTTTT. V is TRBV7-8 and J is TRBJ1-4; D might be TRBD1 (5 bases). Trimming left V 5 bases short and J 8 bases short, with 24 bases between. The CDR3 consists of 17 residues. The germline V gene encodes CDR1 SGHVS and CDR2 FQNEAQ.